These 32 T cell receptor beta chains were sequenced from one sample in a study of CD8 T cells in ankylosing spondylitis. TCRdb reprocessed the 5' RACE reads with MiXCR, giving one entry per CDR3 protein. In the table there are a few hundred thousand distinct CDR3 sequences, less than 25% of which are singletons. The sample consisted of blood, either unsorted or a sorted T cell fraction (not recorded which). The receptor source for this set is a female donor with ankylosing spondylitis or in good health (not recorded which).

The chain's CDR3 is CASSVIGGRAYYNEQFF. The CDR3, as DNA: TGTGCCAGCAGCGTTATAGGCGGGAGGGCCTACTACAATGAGCAGTTCTTC. The chain is built from TRBV9 and TRBJ2-1, with 9 bases aligning to TRBD2. Looked up from germline, CDR1 is SGDLS and CDR2 is YYNGEE. The CDR3 is made up of 17 amino acids. After removal of 2 bases from V and 3 bases from J, the junction contained 9 bases not matched to a gene.

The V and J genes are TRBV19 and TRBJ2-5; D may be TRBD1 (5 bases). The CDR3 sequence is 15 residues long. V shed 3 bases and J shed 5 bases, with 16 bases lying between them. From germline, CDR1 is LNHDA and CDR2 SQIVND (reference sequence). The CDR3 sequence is CASSIRGQGWETQYF. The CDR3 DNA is TGTGCCAGTAGTATCCGTGGGCAGGGATGGGAGACCCAGTACTTC.

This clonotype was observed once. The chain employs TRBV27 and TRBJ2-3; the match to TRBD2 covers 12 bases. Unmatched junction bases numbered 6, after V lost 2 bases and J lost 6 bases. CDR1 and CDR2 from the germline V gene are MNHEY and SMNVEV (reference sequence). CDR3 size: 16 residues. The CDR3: CASSLRLAGARDTQYF. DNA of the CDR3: TGTGCCAGCAGTTTACGACTAGCGGGAGCCCGGGATACGCAGTATTTT.

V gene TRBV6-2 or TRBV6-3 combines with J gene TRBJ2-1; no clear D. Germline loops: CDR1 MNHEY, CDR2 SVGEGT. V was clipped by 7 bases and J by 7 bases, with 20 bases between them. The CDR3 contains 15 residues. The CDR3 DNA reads TGTGCCAGCACTTTCCGAGGCCTTAAGGGAAATGAGCAGTTCTTC. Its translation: CASTFRGLKGNEQFF.

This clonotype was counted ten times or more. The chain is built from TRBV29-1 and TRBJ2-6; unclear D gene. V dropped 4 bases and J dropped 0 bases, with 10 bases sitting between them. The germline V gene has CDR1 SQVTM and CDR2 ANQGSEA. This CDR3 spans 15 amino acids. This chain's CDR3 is CSVGRDRSGANVLTF. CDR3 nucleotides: TGCAGCGTTGGTAGGGATCGCTCTGGGGCCAACGTCCTGACTTTC.

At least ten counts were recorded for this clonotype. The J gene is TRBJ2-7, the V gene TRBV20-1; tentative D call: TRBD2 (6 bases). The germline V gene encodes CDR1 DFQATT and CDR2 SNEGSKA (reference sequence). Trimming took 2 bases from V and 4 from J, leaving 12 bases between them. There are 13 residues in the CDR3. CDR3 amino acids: CSARSPDYYEQYF. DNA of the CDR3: TGCAGTGCTAGAAGCCCGGACTATTACGAGCAGTACTTC.

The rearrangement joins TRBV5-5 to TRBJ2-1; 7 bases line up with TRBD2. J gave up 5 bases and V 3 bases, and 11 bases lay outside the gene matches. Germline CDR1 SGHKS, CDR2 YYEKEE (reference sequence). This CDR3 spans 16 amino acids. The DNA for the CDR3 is TGTGCCAGCAGCTCTGTGGCTGGGACTATCGACAATGAGCAGTTCTTC. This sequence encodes CASSSVAGTIDNEQFF.

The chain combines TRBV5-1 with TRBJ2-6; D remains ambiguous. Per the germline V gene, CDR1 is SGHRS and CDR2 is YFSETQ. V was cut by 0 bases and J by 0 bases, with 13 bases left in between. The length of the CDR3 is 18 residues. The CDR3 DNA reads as TGCGCCAGCAGCTTGGTTCTACGGTTAACCTCTGGGGCCAACGTCCTGACTTTC. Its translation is CASSLVLRLTSGANVLTF.

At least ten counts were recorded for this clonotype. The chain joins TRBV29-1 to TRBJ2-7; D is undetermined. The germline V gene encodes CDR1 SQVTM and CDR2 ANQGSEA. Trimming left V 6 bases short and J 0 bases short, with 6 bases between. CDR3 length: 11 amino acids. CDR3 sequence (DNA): TGCAGCGTCCAGAGCTCCTACGAGCAGTACTTC. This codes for CSVQSSYEQYF.

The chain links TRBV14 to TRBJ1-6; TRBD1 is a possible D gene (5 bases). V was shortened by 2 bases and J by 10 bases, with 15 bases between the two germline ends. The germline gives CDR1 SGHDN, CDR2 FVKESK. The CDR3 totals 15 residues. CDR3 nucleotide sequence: TGTGCCAGCAGCCAAAATCTCAGGGCGAACTCACCCCTCCACTTT. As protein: CASSQNLRANSPLHF.

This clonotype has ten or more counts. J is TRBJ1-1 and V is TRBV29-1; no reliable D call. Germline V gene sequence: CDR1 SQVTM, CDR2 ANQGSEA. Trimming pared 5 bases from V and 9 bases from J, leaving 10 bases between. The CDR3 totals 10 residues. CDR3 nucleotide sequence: TGCAGCGTTCACGGCAACCAAGCTTTCTTT. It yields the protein CSVHGNQAFF.

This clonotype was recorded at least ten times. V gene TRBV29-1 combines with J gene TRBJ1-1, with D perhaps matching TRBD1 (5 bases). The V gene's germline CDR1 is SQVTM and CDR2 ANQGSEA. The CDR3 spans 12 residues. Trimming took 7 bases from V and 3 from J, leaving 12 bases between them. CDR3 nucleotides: TGCAGCGCGACAGAAGCGGACACTGAAGCTTTCTTT. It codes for CSATEADTEAFF.

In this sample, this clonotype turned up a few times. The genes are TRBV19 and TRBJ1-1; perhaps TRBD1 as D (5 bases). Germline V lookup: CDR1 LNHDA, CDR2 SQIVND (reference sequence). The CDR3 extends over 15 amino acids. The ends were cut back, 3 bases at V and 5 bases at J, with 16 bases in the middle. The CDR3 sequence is CASSMEGKLPTEAFF. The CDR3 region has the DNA TGTGCCAGTAGTATGGAGGGGAAGCTCCCGACTGAAGCTTTCTTT.

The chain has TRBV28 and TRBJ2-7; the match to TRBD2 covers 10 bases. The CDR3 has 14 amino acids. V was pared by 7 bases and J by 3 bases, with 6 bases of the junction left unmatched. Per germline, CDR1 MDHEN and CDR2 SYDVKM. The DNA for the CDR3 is TGTGCCAGCATCCAAAGCGGGGGGGACTACGAGCAGTACTTC. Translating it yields CASIQSGGDYEQYF.

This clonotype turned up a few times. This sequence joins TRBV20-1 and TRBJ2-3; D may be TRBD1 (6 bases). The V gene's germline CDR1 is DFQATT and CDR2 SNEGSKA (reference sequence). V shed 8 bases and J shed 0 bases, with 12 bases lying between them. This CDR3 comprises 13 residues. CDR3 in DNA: TGCAGTATCCAGGGGATTAGCACAGATACGCAGTATTTT. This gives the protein CSIQGISTDTQYF.

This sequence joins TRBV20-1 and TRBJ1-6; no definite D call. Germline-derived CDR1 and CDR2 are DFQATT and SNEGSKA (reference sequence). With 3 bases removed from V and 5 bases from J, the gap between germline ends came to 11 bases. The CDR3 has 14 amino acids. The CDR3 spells CSASLGRDNSPLHF. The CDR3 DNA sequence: TGCAGTGCTAGCTTAGGGAGGGATAATTCACCCCTCCACTTT.

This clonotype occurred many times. This CDR3 is CSVRLQETQYF. The CDR3 nucleotides are TGCAGCGTTCGGCTCCAAGAGACCCAGTACTTC. The chain has TRBV29-1 and TRBJ2-5; D remains unclear. CDR1 is SQVTM and CDR2 is ANQGSEA in the germline V gene. This CDR3 has 11 amino acids. V shed 5 bases and J shed 1 base, with 5 bases lying between them. The variable domain in full, with the rest retrieved from reference TRBV29-1 and TRBJ2-5, is SAVISQKPSRDICQRGTSLTIQCQVDSQVTMMFWYRQQPGQSLTLIATANQGSEATYESGFVIDKFPISRPNLTFSTLTVSNMSPEDSSIYLCSVRLQETQYFGPGTRLLVL.

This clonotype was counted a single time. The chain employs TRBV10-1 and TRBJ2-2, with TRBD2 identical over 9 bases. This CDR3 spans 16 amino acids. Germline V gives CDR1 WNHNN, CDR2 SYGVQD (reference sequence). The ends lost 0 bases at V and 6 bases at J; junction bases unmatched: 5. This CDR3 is CASSESMAGGPGELFF. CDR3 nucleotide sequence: TGCGCCAGCAGTGAGTCGATGGCGGGAGGGCCCGGGGAGCTGTTTTTT.

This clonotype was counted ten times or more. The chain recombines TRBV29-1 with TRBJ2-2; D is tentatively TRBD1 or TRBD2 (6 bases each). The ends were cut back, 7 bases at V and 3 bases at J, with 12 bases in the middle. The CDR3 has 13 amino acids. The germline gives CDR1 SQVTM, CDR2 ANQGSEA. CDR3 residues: CSGSGEDTGELFF. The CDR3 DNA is TGCAGCGGTTCAGGGGAGGACACCGGGGAGCTGTTTTTT.

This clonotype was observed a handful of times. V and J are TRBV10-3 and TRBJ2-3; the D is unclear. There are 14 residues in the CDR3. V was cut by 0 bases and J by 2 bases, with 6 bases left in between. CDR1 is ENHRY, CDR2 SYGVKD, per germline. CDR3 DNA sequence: TGTGCCATCAGTGAGTCCTTCTCCACAGATACGCAGTATTTT. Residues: CAISESFSTDTQYF.

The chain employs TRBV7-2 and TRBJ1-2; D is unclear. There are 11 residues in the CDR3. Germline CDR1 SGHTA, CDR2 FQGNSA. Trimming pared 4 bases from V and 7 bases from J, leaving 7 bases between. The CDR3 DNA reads TGTGCCAGCAGCTCATTCTTTGGCTACACCTTC. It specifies CASSSFFGYTF.

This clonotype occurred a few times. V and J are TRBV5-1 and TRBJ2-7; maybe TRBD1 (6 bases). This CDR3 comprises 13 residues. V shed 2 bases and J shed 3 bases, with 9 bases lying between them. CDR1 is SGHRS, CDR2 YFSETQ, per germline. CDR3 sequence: CASSLEGVYEQYF. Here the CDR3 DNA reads TGCGCCAGCAGCTTAGAGGGGGTCTACGAGCAGTACTTC. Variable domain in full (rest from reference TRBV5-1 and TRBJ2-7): KAGVTQTPRYLIKTRGQQVTLSCSPISGHRSVSWYQQTPGQGLQFLFEYFSETQRNKGNFPGRFSGRQFSNSRSEMNVSTLELGDSALYLCASSLEGVYEQYFGPGTRLTVT.

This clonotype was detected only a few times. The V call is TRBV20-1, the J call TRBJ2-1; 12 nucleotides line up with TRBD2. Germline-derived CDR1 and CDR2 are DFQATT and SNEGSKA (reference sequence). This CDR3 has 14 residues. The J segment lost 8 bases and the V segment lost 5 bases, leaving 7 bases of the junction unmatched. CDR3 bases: TGCAGTGCTCTTCTAGCGGGAGGGCCCTATGAGCAGTTCTTC. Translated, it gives CSALLAGGPYEQFF.

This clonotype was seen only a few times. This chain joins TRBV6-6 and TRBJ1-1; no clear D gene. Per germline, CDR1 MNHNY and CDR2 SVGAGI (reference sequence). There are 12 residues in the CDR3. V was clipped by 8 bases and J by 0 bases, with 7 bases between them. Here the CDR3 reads CASGEMNTEAFF. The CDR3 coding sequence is TGTGCCAGCGGGGAAATGAACACTGAAGCTTTCTTT.

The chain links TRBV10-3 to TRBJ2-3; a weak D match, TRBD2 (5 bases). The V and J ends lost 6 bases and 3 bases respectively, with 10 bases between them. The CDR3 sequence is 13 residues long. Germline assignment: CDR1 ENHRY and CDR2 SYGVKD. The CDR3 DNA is TGTGCCATCAGGTATTCGGGAACAGATACGCAGTATTTT. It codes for CAIRYSGTDTQYF.

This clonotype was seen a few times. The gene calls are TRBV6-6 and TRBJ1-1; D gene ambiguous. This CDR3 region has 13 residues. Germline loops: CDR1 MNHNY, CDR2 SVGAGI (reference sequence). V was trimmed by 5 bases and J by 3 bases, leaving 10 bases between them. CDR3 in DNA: TGTGCCAGCAGTGCCATCGGGGACACTGAAGCTTTCTTT. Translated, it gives CASSAIGDTEAFF.

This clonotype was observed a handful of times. The CDR3 sequence: CASSLEQADSPLHF. CDR3 nucleotide sequence: TGTGCCAGCAGCTTAGAACAGGCTGATTCACCCCTCCACTTT. The rearrangement links TRBV7-9 to TRBJ1-6; the D gene is possibly TRBD1 (5 bases). This CDR3 comprises 14 residues. CDR1 is SEHNR, CDR2 FQNEAQ, per germline (reference sequence). V lost 1 base, J lost 8 bases, and 9 bases lay in between.

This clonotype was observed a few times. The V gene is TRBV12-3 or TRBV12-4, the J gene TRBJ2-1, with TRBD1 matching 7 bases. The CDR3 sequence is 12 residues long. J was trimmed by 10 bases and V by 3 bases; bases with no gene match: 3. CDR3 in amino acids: CASSLRGHEQFF. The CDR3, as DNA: TGTGCCAGCAGTTTGAGGGGGCACGAGCAGTTCTTC.

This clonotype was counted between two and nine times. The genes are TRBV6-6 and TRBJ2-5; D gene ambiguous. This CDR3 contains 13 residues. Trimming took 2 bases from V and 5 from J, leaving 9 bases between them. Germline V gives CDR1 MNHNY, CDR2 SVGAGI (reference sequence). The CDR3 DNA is TGTGCCAGCAGTTACGCCGCCTCGGAGACCCAGTACTTC. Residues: CASSYAASETQYF.

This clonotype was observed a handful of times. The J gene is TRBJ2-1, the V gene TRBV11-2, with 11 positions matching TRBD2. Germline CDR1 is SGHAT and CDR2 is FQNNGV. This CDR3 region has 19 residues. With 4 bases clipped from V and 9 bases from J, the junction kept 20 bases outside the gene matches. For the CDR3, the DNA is TGTGCCAGCAGCTCACTACGAAATAGCGGGAGGGCCAAAATCACTGAGCAGTTCTTC. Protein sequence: CASSSLRNSGRAKITEQFF.

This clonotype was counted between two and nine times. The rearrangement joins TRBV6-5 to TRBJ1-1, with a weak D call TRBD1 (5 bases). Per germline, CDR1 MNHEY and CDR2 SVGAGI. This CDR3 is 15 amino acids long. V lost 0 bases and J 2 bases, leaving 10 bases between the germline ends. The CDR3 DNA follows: TGTGCCAGCAGTTACTCGGTAGGGACCAACACTGAAGCTTTCTTT. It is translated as CASSYSVGTNTEAFF.

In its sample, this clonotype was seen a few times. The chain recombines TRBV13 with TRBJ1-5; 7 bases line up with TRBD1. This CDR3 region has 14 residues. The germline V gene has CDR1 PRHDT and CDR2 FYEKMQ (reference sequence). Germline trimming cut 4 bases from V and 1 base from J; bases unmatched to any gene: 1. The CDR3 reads CASSSQGSNQPQHF. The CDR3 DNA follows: TGTGCCAGCAGCTCACAGGGGAGCAATCAGCCCCAGCATTTT.